The clone carrying this T cell receptor beta chain turned up a few times. Its antigen remains unknown. One entry per CDR3 protein, called by TCRdb with MiXCR from the reads. The sample records under 850,000 distinct CDR3 sequences, roughly 36% being singletons. This sample was taken from a study of T cell repertoires in cytomegalovirus infection. General study points: CMV-specific TCR beta clonotypes restricted by HLA-C dominated the ex vivo response.

V was shortened by 3 bases and J by 1 base, with 7 bases between the two germline ends. CDR3 length equals 13 residues. Germline V gene data show CDR1 as DFQATT and CDR2 as SNEGSKA (reference sequence). The source is a human donor in good health (CMV status not recorded). Some clones in this sample may be carry-over from other donors' samples. V is TRBV20-1 and J is TRBJ2-4; D ambiguous. Sequenced sample: PBMCs. The CDR3 spells CSARPGAKNIQYF. In nucleotides, the CDR3 is TGCAGTGCTAGGCCCGGGGCCAAAAACATTCAGTACTTC.